Below, one T cell receptor beta chain is given with its context. Antigen unknown. The source of the sample is a study of OX40 agonist ivuxolimab in advanced cancers. Study-level results: Both CD4+ and CD8+ T cell populations in blood had undergone clonal expansion by week 6 at 0.1 to 3.0 mg/kg. Expanded peripheral T cell antigen specificity was not determined. On average, CD8+ T cells had more expanded clones than CD4+.

CDR1 is SGHTA and CDR2 is FQGTGA in the germline V gene. The CDR3 is made up of 14 amino acids. V shed 3 bases and J shed 4 bases, with 11 bases lying between them. The method was immunoSEQ multiplex PCR; TCRdb's version includes in-frame clones alone and lacks a portion of them. The table records tens of thousands of clones, just under 85% of them present only once. The chain uses TRBV7-3 and TRBJ2-3; D remains unclear. Sequencing used CD4+ or CD8+ T cells sorted from blood, obtained in a trial of the OX40 agonist ivuxolimab. The sequence came from an adult with an advanced solid tumor such as melanoma, head and neck, liver or kidney cancer. The CDR3 DNA is TGTGCCAGCAGCTTGATCCACGGCGCAGATACGCAGTATTTT. The encoded protein is CASSLIHGADTQYF.